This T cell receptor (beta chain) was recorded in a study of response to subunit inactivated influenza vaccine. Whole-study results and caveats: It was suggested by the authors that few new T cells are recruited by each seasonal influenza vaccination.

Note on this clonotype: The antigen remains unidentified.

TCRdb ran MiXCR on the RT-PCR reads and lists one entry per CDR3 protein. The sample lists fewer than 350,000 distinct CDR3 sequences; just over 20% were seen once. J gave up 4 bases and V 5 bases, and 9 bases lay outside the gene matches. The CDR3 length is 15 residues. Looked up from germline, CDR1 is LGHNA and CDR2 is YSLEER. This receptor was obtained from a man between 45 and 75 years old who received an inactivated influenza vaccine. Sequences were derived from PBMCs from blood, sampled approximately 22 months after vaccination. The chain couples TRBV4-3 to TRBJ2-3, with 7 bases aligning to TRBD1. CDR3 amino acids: CASSMSRGWSDTQYF. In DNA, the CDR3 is TGCGCCAGCAGCATGAGCAGGGGGTGGTCAGATACGCAGTATTTT.